Given below is one T cell receptor beta chain in context. Its antigen remains unknown. The assay was immunoSEQ multiplex PCR, and TCRdb's table has in-frame clones only and misses some. The sample includes fewer than 90,000 clones, approximately 95% of them seen just once. The entry originates in a study of cytomegalovirus exposure and HLA in healthy donors. Germline trimming cut 5 bases from V and 1 base from J; bases unmatched to any gene: 5. The CDR3 is made up of 16 amino acids. Germline loops: CDR1 SNHLY, CDR2 FYNNEI. General observations from the study: The classifier, whose performance was assessed in both the original and validation cohorts, reportedly diagnosed cytomegalovirus status with high specificity and sensitivity. Many donors shared some public TCRs, even though most TCR sequences were rare.

This sequence originates from a woman under 30 in good health and CMV-seronegative. Sequencing was carried out using PBMCs. This sequence joins TRBV2 and TRBJ2-3, with 11 positions matching TRBD1. CDR3 amino acids: CASSSGTGGGTDTQYF. CDR3 nucleotide sequence: TGTGCCAGCAGTTCCGGGACAGGGGGTGGCACAGATACGCAGTATTTT.